Below, one T cell receptor (beta chain) is given with its context. Its antigen is currently unknown. The data were obtained in a study of cytomegalovirus exposure and HLA in healthy donors. The PCR was carried out with 60 Vbeta primers and 13 Jbeta primers. The assay was immunoSEQ multiplex PCR, and TCRdb's table has in-frame clones only and misses some. The sample has 160,000 or so clones; around 80% are singletons. The germline gives CDR1 SGHKS, CDR2 YYEKEE (reference sequence). This CDR3 is 17 amino acids long. V gave up 5 bases and J gave up 2 bases; unmatched junction bases: 13. Overall study findings and caveats: Reported performance of the classifier showed diagnosis of cytomegalovirus status with high specificity and sensitivity. While the bulk of TCR sequences proved rare, some public TCRs turned up in many donors. TCR beta sequences reportedly predicted the HLA-A and HLA-B alleles of most subjects accurately.

The clonotype originates from a male donor in good health and CMV-seronegative. Specimen: PBMCs. The gene calls are TRBV5-5 and TRBJ1-2; 9 nucleotides agree with TRBD1. In DNA form, the CDR3 reads TGTGCCAGCAGACTCACCGGACAGGGGACTATGAACTATGGCTACACCTTC. Translation gives CASRLTGQGTMNYGYTF.